The rows below give T cell receptor beta chains drawn from one sample of a study of T cell clones after liver transplantation. Sequencing used immunoSEQ multiplex PCR; TCRdb keeps in-frame clones, though not all of them. The sample shows under 85,000 clones, 80% of them seen only once. This specimen was CD4+ T cells from blood, taken 12 months after liver transplant. These receptors were collected from a human patient who received a liver transplant. Certain T cells may be donor cells from the graft. The CDR3 runs from the conserved cysteine through the conserved F or W. The order of the fields is J gene, clone size, V gene, D gene, CDR3 DNA, CDR3 protein. The D gene is left open where the match is weak. Part of the rows lack a size; the others show once, few, many or a class for expanded clones.

>TRBJ2-1|many|TRBV2|.
TGTGCCAGTGGGGGGAGTGAGCAGTTCTTC
CASGGSEQFF
>TRBJ1-1|few|TRBV5-4|.
TGTGCCAGCGGTTCGGACACAATGAACACTGAAGCTTTCTTT
CASGSDTMNTEAFF
>TRBJ2-5|.|TRBV4-1|.
TGCGCCAGCAGCGACATCCAGGGCCCTAGGGAAGAGACCCAGTACTTC
CASSDIQGPREETQYF
>TRBJ2-7|.|TRBV11-2|TRBD1
TGTGCCAGCAGCCCGCGACCAGGGGGCTCCTACGAGCAGTACTTC
CASSPRPGGSYEQYF
>TRBJ1-4|many|TRBV5-4|TRBD1
TGTGCCAGCAGCTTGGGCGGGACAGGGAGGGAAAAACTGTTTTTT
CASSLGGTGREKLFF
>TRBJ2-2|.|TRBV7-9|.
TGTGCCAGCAGCTTGGCTCGGGGGTCGAACACCGGGGAGCTGTTTTTT
CASSLARGSNTGELFF
>TRBJ2-5|.|TRBV19|.
TGTGCCAGTAGGGACCAGGGGGGACAAGAGACCCAGTACTTC
CASRDQGGQETQYF
>TRBJ2-1|.|TRBV7-2|.
TGTGCCAGCAGCGTAAGTTCGAGCTCCTACAATGAGCAGTTCTTC
CASSVSSSSYNEQFF
>TRBJ2-1|.|TRBV27|TRBD1
TGTGCCAGCAGTAGGACAGGGGGCTACAATGAGCAGTTCTTC
CASSRTGGYNEQFF
>TRBJ2-3|.|TRBV29-1|.
TGCAGCGTTCAACTAGCAGCAGATACGCAGTATTTT
CSVQLAADTQYF
>TRBJ2-5|.|TRBV4-1|TRBD1
TGCGCCAGCAGCCCTTCATACCCCGGGACAGTACAAGAGACCCAGTACTTC
CASSPSYPGTVQETQYF
>TRBJ2-1|.|TRBV27|TRBD2
TGTGCCAGCAGTTTAAGGACTAGCGGGATGTTAGCCTACAATGAGCAGTTCTTC
CASSLRTSGMLAYNEQFF
>TRBJ2-7|.|TRBV6-5|TRBD2
TGTGCCAGCAGTCCGGGACTAGCGGGTGCCTACGAGCAGTACTTC
CASSPGLAGAYEQYF